This T cell receptor beta chain was sequenced in a study of yellow fever vaccine responses in identical twins listed by TCRdb under 2018. Some background on the complete study: In identical twins, the study followed T cell clones that responded to the vaccine with precision.

The germline V gene (reference sequence) specifies PRHDT as CDR1 and FYEKMQ as CDR2. V is reduced by 8 bases and J by 0 bases, leaving a spacing of 9 bases between them. The CDR3 numbers 13 residues from cysteine through phenylalanine. The kept DNA is CDR3 alone, 39 bases in frame from the first base. To note about this clonotype: What antigen it recognizes has not been identified. Base qualities are not recorded, but no much larger clone differs from it by a single base.

Overall study results and their limits: According to the authors, the vaccine-induced T cell response in identical twins seemed to be partly convergent and partly specific to each individual.

Libraries were made using RT-PCR. The instrument was an Illumina HiSeq 2500. In TCRdb, the public reads were trimmed at Q25 with fastp and aligned with MiXCR, with productive beta chains retained. One record per CDR3 amino acid sequence lists the most common genes and DNA. This sample has roughly 4,700 distinct CDR3 sequences in its table, and 65% to 90% of those were observed once. Around 2.3% of the sample lies in the top ten. This specimen consisted of T cells from blood (PBMCs), unsorted or a sorted subset (not recorded which), obtained before or after yellow fever vaccination (not recorded which). Recombination connected TRBV13 to TRBJ2-3; confidence is insufficient to name the D gene. This TCR derives from a woman aged 18-29 years who received the yellow fever vaccine. Donor details come from another sample of the same person, matched by shared clones. The nucleotides read TGTGCCAGCCGCATTTCTAGCACAGATACGCAGTATTTT. This gives the protein CASRISSTDTQYF. The variable domain in full, with residues beyond the CDR3 obtained from the reference TRBV13 and TRBJ2-3 genes, is AAGVIQSPRHLIKEKRETATLKCYPIPRHDTVYWYQQGPGQDPQFLISFYEKMQSDKGSIPDRFSAQQFSDYHSELNMSSLELGDSALYFCASRISSTDTQYFGPGTRLTVL.